The sample holds a few counts of the clone carrying this T cell receptor (beta chain). V dropped 4 bases and J dropped 1 base, with 7 bases sitting between them. The CDR3 length is 13 residues. Germline-derived CDR1 and CDR2 are MDHEN and SYDVKM. The record originates from a study of CD8 T cells in ankylosing spondylitis. TCRdb itself ran the 5' RACE reads through MiXCR, one entry per CDR3 protein. This sample yields 250,000 to 350,000 distinct CDR3 sequences, of which 15% to 20% are seen a single time; around 7.8% belongs to the top ten. The sample comprised blood, either unsorted or a sorted T cell fraction (not recorded which). This receptor was taken from a male donor with ankylosing spondylitis or in good health (not recorded which). J is TRBJ2-5 and V is TRBV28; D is unresolved. The CDR3 coding sequence is TGTGCCAGCAGTTCCCGCCCCCAAGAGACCCAGTACTTC. Translation gives CASSSRPQETQYF.